This T cell receptor beta chain was identified in a study of blood T cell repertoires in COVID-19. The length of the CDR3 is 11 residues. Germline lookup yields CDR1 MGHDK and CDR2 SYGVNS. Trimming pared 7 bases from V and 6 bases from J, leaving 9 bases between. The assay was immunoSEQ multiplex PCR, and TCRdb's table has in-frame clones only and misses some. This sample has some 23,000 clones, with roughly 76% found just once. This TCR derives from a woman of 80 years or more with acute or convalescent COVID-19. Sequenced input: peripheral blood. This rearrangement joins TRBV25-1 to TRBJ2-5; a possible D gene is TRBD2 (5 bases). The CDR3 spells CASKGSQTQYF. As DNA, the CDR3 is TGTGCCAGCAAAGGGAGCCAGACCCAGTACTTC.